The entry that follows covers one TCR beta chain sequence. Its matching antigen is unknown. The record originates from a study of regulatory T cells in long-lasting Graves disease. Study findings and constraints: Possibly, too few samples lowered accuracy.

The germline CDR1 and CDR2 sequences are MRHNA and SNTAGT. The V end lost 0 bases, the J end lost 7 bases, and 12 bases lay between the germline ends. This CDR3 is 14 amino acids long. Arm-PCR with iRepertoire HTBI primers amplified the CDR3 regions for these TCR beta libraries. Each CDR3 protein is one row after TCRdb ran MiXCR on the multiplex PCR reads. The sample consists of fewer than 450,000 distinct CDR3 sequences, over 14% of them appearing once. Stated time point: newly diagnosed GD, antithyroid drugs for less than 3 months. RNA extracted from PBMCs served as the sequencing template. In addition, the sample was reused for a study of T cells in Graves' hyperthyroidism and ophthalmopathy. That study reports: Uncontrolled infections, other autoimmune diseases, pregnancy or lactation led to exclusion of patients.

The specimen was peripheral blood mononuclear cells (PBMCs), collected at new diagnosis, from a patient treated with antithyroid drugs. V usage is TRBV6-4 and J usage is TRBJ1-2, with D possibly matching TRBD1 (5 bases). This TCR was recovered from a woman aged 40 to 50 with Graves disease. CDR3 sequence: CASSDSRQGGGYTF. CDR3 DNA: TGTGCCAGCAGTGACTCTAGGCAGGGTGGTGGCTACACCTTC.